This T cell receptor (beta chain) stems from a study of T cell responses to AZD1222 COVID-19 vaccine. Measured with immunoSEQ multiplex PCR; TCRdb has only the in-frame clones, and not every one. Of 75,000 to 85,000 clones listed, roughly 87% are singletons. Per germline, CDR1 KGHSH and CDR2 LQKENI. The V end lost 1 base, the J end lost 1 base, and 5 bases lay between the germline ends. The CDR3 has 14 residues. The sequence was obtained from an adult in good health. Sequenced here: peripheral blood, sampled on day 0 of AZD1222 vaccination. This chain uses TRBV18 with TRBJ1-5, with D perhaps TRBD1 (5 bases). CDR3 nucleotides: TGTGCCAGCTCACCACGGGGGAGCAATCAGCCCCAGCATTTT. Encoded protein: CASSPRGSNQPQHF.